The rows below give T cell receptor beta chains drawn from one sample of a study of OX40 agonist ivuxolimab in advanced cancers. Clones were sequenced by immunoSEQ multiplex PCR, and TCRdb holds only the in-frame ones, with some missing. In the table there are nearly 80,000 clones, under 85% of which are singletons. Material: CD4+ or CD8+ T cells sorted from blood, obtained in a trial of the OX40 agonist ivuxolimab. The receptors here all came from an adult with an advanced solid tumor such as melanoma, head and neck, liver or kidney cancer. Both conserved end residues are part of each CDR3. D genes are given only for firm matches. Not every row has a clone size; where given, it reads once, few, many or a size class.

V	D	size	J	DNA	CDR3
TRBV27	NA	NA	TRBJ2-3	TGTGCCAGCAGTTTATCGACCGGGAGCCCCACAGATACGCAGTATTTT	CASSLSTGSPTDTQYF
TRBV6-1	NA	NA	TRBJ2-1	TGTGCCAGCAGTGAAGACTCCATTTCCTACAATGAGCAGTTCTTC	CASSEDSISYNEQFF
TRBV4-1	TRBD1	NA	TRBJ2-7	TGCGCCAGCAGCCAAAATAAGGGGGCCAACTACGAGCAGTACTTC	CASSQNKGANYEQYF
TRBV6-6	TRBD1	NA	TRBJ2-7	TGTGCCAGCAGTTACGGGACAGGGGCTTTTTACGAGCAGTACTTC	CASSYGTGAFYEQYF
TRBV7-2	NA	NA	TRBJ2-7	TGTGCCAGCAGCTTAGACGACGTCTCCTACGAGCAGTACTTC	CASSLDDVSYEQYF
TRBV13	NA	NA	TRBJ2-7	TGTGCCAGCACTAGGCAGGACGACTACGAGCAGTACTTC	CASTRQDDYEQYF
TRBV7-9	NA	NA	TRBJ1-1	TGTGCCAGCAGCAGTCCCCCTATAATAAAGGAAGCTTTCTTT	CASSSPPIIKEAFF
TRBV28	NA	once	TRBJ2-1	TGTGCCAGCAGTCCCCCAATGTCCTCCTACAATGAGCAGTTCTTC	CASSPPMSSYNEQFF
TRBV5-1	TRBD2	NA	TRBJ2-2	TGCGCCAGCAGCGAAGCCGGACTAGCGGGAGGTGCGGAGCTGTTTTTT	CASSEAGLAGGAELFF
TRBV5-4	NA	NA	TRBJ2-1	TGTGCCAGCAGCCTACAGGGATTCATACCCAATGAGCAGTTCTTC	CASSLQGFIPNEQFF
TRBV27	TRBD2	NA	TRBJ2-3	TGTGCCAGCAGTCCCCTTAGCGGGATTAGCACAGATACGCAGTATTTT	CASSPLSGISTDTQYF